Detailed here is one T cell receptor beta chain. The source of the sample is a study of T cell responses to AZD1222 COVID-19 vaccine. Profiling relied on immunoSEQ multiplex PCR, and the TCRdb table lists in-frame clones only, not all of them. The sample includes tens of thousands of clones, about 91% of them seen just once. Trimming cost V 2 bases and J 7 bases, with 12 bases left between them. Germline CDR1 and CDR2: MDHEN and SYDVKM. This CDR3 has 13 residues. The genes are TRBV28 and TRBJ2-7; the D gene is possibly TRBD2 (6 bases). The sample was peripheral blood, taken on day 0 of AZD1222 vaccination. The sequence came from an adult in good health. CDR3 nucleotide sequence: TGTGCCAGCAGTTTACGGGGGACTGATGAGCAGTACTTC. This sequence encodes CASSLRGTDEQYF.